This T cell receptor beta chain was retrieved from a study of T cells after yellow fever vaccination. Study-wide results and caveats: Clonotypes found in both CD4 and CD8 compartments made up a small share.

On this clonotype: What it binds is not known.

Template switching with 5'RACE generated the TCR cDNA and added a universal primer site and UMIs. TCRdb analysed the 5' RACE reads with MiXCR anew, one entry per CDR3 protein. The table includes around 68,000 distinct CDR3 sequences, about 7.2% detected once. Germline loops: CDR1 LGHNA, CDR2 YSLEER. The CDR3 length is 16 residues. Deletions cut 0 bases from V and 2 bases from J, with 10 bases between. This chain uses TRBV4-3 with TRBJ2-2; D is unclear. Source: CD8+ T cells sorted from PBMCs, taken approximately 11 days after the first yellow fever vaccination. The origin of this receptor is a man between 18 and 35 years old who received the YFV17D yellow fever vaccine. CDR3 residues: CASSQDSVTNTGELFF. The CDR3, as DNA: TGCGCCAGCAGCCAAGATTCTGTCACTAACACCGGGGAGCTGTTTTTT.